The TCR beta chain described here comes from a study of T cells in narcolepsy. Measured with immunoSEQ multiplex PCR; TCRdb has only the in-frame clones, and not every one. The sample yields 30,000 to 45,000 clones, around 85% seen once. The CDR3 contains 15 residues. V was clipped by 5 bases and J by 4 bases, with 18 bases between them. Germline V gene lookup returns CDR1 SGHRS and CDR2 YFSETQ. The V and J genes are TRBV5-1 and TRBJ2-5; maybe TRBD1 (6 bases). This receptor was obtained from a human donor with narcolepsy. The specimen was CD45RA- memory CD4+ T cells from PBMCs. The CDR3 here is CASSPTGIGGETQYF. The CDR3 DNA is TGCGCCAGCAGTCCTACAGGGATAGGGGGAGAGACCCAGTACTTC.